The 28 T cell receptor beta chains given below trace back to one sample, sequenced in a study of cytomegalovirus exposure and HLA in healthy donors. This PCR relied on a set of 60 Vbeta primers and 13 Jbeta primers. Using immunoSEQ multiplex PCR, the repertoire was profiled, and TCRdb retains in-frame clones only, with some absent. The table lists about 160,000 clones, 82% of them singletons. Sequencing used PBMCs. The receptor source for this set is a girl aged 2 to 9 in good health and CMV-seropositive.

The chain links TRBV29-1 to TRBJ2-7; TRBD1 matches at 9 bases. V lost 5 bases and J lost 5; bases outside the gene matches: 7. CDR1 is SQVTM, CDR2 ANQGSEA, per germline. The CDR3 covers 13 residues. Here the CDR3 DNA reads TGCAGCGTTTCAGGACAGGGGTCTCACGAGCAGTACTTC. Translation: CSVSGQGSHEQYF.

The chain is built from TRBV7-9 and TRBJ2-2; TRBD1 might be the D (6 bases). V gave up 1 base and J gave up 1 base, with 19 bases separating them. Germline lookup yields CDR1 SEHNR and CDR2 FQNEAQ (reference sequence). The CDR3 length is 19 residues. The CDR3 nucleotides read TGTGCCAGCAGCTTAGAGTTTGGGGCAGGGGCATGGAACACCGGGGAGCTGTTTTTT. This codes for CASSLEFGAGAWNTGELFF.

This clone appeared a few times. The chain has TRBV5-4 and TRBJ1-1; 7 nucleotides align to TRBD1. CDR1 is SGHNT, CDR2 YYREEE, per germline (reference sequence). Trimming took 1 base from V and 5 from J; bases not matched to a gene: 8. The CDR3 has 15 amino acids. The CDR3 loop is CASSLKGGRWTEAFF. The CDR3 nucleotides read TGTGCCAGCAGCTTGAAAGGGGGCAGGTGGACTGAAGCTTTCTTT.

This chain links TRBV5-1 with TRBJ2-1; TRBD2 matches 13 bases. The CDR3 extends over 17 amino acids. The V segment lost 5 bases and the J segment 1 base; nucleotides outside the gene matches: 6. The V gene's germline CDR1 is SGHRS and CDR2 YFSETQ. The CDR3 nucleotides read TGCGCCAGCAGAGGGGGACTAGCGGGAAAGTCCTACAATGAGCAGTTCTTC. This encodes CASRGGLAGKSYNEQFF.

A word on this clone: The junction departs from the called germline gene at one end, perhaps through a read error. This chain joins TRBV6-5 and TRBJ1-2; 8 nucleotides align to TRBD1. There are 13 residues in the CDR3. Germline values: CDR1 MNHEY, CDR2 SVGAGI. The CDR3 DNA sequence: TGTGCCAGCAGCTTCGGGACAGGCTATGGCTACCCCTTC. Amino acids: CASSFGTGYGYPF.

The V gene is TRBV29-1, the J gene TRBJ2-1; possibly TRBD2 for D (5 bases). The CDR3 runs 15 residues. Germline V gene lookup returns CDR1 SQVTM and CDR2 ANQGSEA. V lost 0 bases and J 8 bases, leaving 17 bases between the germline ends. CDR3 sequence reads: CSVEDRESPSHEQFF. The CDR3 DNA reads TGCAGCGTTGAAGATAGGGAGTCTCCTTCGCATGAGCAGTTCTTC.

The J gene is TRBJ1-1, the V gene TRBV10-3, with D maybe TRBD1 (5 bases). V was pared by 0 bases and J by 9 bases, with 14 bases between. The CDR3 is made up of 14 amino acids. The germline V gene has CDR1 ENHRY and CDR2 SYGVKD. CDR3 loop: CAISESAGSQQAFF. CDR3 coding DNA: TGTGCCATCAGTGAGTCAGCAGGGTCGCAGCAAGCTTTCTTT.

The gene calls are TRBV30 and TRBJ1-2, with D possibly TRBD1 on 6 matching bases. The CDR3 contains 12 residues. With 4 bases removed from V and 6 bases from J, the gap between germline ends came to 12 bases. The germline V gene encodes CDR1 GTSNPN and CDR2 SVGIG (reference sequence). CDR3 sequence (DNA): TGTGCCTGGATAGGTGCAGGGGATGGCTACACCTTC. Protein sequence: CAWIGAGDGYTF.

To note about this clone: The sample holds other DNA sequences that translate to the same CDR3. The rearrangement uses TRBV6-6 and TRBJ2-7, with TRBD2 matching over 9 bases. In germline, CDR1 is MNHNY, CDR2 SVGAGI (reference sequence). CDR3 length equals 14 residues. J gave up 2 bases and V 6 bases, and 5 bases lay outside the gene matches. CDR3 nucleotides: TGTGCCAGCAGCCCGGCGGGGGGGCCCTACGAGCAGTACTTC. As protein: CASSPAGGPYEQYF.

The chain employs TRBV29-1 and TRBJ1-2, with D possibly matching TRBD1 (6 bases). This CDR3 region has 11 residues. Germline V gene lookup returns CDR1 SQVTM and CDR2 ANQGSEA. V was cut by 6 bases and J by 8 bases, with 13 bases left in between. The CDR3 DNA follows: TGCAGCGTCTCAACAGGGCGGGGCTACACCTTC. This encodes CSVSTGRGYTF.

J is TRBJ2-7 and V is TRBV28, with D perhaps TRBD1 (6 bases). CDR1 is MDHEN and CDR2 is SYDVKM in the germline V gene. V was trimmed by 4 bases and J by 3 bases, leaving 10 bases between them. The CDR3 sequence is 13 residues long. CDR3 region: CASSSIQGYEQYF. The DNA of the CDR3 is TGTGCCAGCAGTTCCATACAGGGCTACGAGCAGTACTTC.

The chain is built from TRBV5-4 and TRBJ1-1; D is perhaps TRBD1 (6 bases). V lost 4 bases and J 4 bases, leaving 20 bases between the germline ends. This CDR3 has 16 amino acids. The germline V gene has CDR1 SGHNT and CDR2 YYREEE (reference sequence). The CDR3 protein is CASSPFIVGGGTEAFF. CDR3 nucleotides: TGTGCCAGCAGCCCCTTCATCGTAGGGGGGGGCACTGAAGCTTTCTTT. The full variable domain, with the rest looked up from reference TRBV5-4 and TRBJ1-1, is ETGVTQSPTHLIKTRGQQVTLRCSSQSGHNTVSWYQQALGQGPQFIFQYYREEENGRGNFPPRFSGLQFPNYSSELNVNALELDDSALYLCASSPFIVGGGTEAFFGQGTRLTVV.

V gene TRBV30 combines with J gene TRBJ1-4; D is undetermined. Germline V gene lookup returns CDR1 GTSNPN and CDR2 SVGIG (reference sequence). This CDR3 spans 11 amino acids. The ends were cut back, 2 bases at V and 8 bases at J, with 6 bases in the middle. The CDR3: CAWSRREKLFF. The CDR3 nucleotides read TGTGCCTGGAGTAGGAGGGAAAAACTGTTTTTT.

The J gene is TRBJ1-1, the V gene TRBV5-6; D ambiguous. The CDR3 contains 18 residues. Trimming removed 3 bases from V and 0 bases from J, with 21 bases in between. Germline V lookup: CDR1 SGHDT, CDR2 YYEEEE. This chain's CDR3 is CASSSQVPGSPMNTEAFF. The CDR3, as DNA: TGTGCCAGCAGCTCCCAGGTCCCTGGGTCGCCCATGAACACTGAAGCTTTCTTT.

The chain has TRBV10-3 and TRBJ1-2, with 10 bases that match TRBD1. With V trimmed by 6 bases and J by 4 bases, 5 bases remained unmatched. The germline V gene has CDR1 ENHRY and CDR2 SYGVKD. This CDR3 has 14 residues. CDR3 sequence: CAISTTGGAYGYTF. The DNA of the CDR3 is TGTGCCATCAGCACGACAGGGGGCGCCTATGGCTACACCTTC.

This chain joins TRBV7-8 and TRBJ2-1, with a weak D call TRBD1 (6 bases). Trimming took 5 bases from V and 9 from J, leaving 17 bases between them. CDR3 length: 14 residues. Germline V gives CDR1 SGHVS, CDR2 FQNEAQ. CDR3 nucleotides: TGTGCCAGCAGCGCCCGGACAGCCGAACTTGAGCAGTTCTTC. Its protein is CASSARTAELEQFF.

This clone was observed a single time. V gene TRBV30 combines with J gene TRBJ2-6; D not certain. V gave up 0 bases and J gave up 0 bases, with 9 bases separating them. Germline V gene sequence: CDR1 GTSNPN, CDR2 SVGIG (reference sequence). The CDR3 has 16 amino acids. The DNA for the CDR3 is TGTGCCTGGAGTGTACCGGCGGTCTCTGGGGCCAACGTCCTGACTTTC. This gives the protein CAWSVPAVSGANVLTF.

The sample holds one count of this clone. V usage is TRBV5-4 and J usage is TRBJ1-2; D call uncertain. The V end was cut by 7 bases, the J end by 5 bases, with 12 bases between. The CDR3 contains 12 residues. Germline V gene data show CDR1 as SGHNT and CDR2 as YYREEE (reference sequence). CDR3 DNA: TGTGCCAGCGGGGAGCCTGGATATGGCTACACCTTC. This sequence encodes CASGEPGYGYTF.

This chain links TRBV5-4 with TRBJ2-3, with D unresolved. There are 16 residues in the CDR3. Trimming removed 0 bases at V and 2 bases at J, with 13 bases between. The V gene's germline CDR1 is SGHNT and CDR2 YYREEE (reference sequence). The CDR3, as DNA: TGTGCCAGCAGCTTGGGTGAGAAGAGGTCCACAGATACGCAGTATTTT. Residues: CASSLGEKRSTDTQYF.

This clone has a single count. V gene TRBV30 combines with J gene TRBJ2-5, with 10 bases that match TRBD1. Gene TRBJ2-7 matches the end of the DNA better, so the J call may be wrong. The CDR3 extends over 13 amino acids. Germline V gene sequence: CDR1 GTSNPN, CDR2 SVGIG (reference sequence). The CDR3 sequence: CAGLEDRGYEQYF. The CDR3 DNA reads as TGTGCCGGATTAGAGGACAGGGGGTACGAGCAGTACTTC.

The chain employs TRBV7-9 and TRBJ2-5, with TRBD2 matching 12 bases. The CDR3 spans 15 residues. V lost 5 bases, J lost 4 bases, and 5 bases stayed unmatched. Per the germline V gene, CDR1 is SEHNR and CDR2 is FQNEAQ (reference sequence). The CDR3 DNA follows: TGTGCCAGCAGCCAGGGACTAGCGGGCCGAGAGACCCAGTACTTC. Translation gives CASSQGLAGRETQYF.

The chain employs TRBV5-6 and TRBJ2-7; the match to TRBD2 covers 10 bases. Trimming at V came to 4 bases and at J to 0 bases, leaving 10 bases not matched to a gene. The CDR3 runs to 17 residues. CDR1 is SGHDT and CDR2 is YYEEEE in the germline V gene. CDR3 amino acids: CASSQRRLAGISYEQYF. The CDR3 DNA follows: TGTGCCAGCAGCCAGAGAAGACTAGCGGGTATCTCCTACGAGCAGTACTTC. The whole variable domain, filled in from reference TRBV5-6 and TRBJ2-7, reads DAGVTQSPTHLIKTRGQQVTLRCSPKSGHDTVSWYQQALGQGPQFIFQYYEEEERQRGNFPDRFSGHQFPNYSSELNVNALLLGDSALYLCASSQRRLAGISYEQYFGPGTRLTVT.

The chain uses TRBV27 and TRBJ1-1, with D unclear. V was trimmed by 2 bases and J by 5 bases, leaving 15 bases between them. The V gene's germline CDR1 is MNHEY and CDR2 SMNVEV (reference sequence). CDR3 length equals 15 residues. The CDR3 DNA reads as TGTGCCAGCAGTTTAACGACTGGAGGGAGGACTGAAGCTTTCTTT. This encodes CASSLTTGGRTEAFF.

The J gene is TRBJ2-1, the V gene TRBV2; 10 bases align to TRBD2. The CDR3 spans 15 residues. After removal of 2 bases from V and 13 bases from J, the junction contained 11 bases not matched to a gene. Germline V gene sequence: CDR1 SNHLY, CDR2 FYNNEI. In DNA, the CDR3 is TGTGCCAGCAGTGAAAGTAGGGCTAGCGGGAGTCTCCAGTTCTTC. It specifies CASSESRASGSLQFF.

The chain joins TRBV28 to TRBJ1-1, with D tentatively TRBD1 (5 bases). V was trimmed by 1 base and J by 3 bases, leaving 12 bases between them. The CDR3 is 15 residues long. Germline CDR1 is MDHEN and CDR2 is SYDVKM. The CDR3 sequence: CASSLYGGGDTEAFF. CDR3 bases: TGTGCCAGCAGTTTATACGGGGGAGGGGACACTGAAGCTTTCTTT.

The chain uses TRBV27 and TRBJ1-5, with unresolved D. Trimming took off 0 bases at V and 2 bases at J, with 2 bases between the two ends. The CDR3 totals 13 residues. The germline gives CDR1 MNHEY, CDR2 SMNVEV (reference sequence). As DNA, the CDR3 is TGTGCCAGCAGTTTATCCGGCAATCAGCCCCAGCATTTT. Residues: CASSLSGNQPQHF.

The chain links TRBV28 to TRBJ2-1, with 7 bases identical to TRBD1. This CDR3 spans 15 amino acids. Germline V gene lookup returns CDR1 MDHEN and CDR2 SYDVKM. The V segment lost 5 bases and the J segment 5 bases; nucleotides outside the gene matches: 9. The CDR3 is CASSKGTAQHNEQFF. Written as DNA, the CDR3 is TGTGCCAGCAGTAAAGGGACAGCCCAACACAATGAGCAGTTCTTC.

CDR3 protein: CASVLGLAQTGELFF. For the CDR3, the DNA is TGTGCCAGCGTCTTGGGACTAGCCCAGACCGGGGAGCTGTTTTTT. This chain uses TRBV5-4 with TRBJ2-2; 9 positions match TRBD2. This CDR3 is 15 amino acids long. Germline CDR1 is SGHNT and CDR2 is YYREEE (reference sequence). V was clipped by 7 bases and J by 5 bases; unmatched bases: 9. The full variable domain, with the rest looked up from reference TRBV5-4 and TRBJ2-2, is ETGVTQSPTHLIKTRGQQVTLRCSSQSGHNTVSWYQQALGQGPQFIFQYYREEENGRGNFPPRFSGLQFPNYSSELNVNALELDDSALYLCASVLGLAQTGELFFGEGSRLTVL.